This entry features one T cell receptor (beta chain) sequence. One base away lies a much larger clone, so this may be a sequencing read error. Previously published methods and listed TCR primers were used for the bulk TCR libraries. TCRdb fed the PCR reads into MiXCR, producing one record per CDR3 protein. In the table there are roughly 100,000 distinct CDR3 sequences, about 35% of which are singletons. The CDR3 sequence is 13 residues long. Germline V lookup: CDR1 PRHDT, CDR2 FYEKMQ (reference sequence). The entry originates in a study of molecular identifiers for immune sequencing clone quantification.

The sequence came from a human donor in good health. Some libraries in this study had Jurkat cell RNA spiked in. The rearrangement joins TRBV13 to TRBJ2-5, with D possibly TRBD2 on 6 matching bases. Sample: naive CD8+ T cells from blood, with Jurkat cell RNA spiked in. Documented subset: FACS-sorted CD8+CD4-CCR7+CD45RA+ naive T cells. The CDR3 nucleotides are TGTGCCAGCAGCGCCGGACATCGGAGGGCCCACTACTTC. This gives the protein CASSAGHRRAHYF.